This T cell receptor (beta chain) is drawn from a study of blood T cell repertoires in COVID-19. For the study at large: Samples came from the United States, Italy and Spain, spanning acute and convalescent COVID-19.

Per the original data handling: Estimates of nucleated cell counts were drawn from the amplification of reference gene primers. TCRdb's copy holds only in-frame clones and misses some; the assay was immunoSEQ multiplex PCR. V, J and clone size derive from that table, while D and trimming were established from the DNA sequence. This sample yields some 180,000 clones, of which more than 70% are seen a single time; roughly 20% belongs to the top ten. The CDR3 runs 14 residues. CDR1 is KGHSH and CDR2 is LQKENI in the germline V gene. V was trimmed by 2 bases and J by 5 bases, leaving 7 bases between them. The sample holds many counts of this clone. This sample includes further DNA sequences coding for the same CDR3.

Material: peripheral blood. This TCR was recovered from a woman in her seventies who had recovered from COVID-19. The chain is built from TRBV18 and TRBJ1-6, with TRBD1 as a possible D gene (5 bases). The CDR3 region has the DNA TGTGCCAGCTCACCAGGGGGGAATAATTCACCCCTCCACTTT. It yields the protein CASSPGGNNSPLHF.